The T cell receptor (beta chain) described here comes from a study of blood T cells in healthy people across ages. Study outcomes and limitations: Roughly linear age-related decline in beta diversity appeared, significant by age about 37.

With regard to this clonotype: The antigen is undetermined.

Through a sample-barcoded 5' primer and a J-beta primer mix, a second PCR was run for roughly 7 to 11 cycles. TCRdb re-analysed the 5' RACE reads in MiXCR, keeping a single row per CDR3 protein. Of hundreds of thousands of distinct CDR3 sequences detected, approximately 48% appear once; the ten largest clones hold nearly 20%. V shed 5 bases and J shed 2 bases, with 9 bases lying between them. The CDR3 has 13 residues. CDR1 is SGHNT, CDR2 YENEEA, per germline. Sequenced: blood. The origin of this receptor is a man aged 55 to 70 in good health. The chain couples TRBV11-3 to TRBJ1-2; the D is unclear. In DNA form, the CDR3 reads TGTGCCAGCAGCCGTAGCGGGAACTATGGCTACACCTTC. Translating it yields CASSRSGNYGYTF.